The clone carrying this T cell receptor beta chain was picked up one time. The antigen remains unidentified. Sequenced by immunoSEQ multiplex PCR; TCRdb stores in-frame clones only, minus some. The sample lists over 45,000 clones, roughly two thirds occurring once. These data are taken from a study of vaccination effects on CD4 cells after COVID-19. Across the whole study: Samples collected post-vaccine were obtained a median of 72 days after the second dose. After over 1.5 million PBMC were placed in each well, they were cultured with about 10 IU/ml IL-2 and 10 ug/ml peptides.

Study-level findings and limits: Early post-infection timepoints were absent, and convalescent patients were few.

Following 10 days of culture, CD4+ T cells were isolated. Two-dose BNT162b2 or mRNA-1273 vaccination was given to participants. Vaccine recipients, nucleocapsid antibody negative, had no prior SARS-CoV-2 infection. This clonotype was sampled from a human donor who received a COVID-19 vaccine. The sample here was CD4+ T cells from PBMCs cultured without peptide, taken after COVID-19 vaccination.

The CDR3 sequence: CASSSKGQGVPSSYNEQFF. The CDR3 DNA sequence: TGTGCCAGCAGCTCAAAGGGACAGGGGGTACCTAGCTCCTACAATGAGCAGTTCTTC. The chain couples TRBV9 to TRBJ2-1; TRBD1 matches 11 bases. The V segment lost 4 bases and the J segment 0 bases; nucleotides outside the gene matches: 12. Germline lookup yields CDR1 SGDLS and CDR2 YYNGEE. This CDR3 has 19 amino acids.